This TCR beta chain was sequenced for a study of CD4 T cells in relation to SARS-CoV-2 and coronaviruses. At the level of the study: PBMCs were cultured with antigen for roughly nine days before TCR beta sequencing. Study findings and constraints: Samples before the pandemic and after infection were not matched within any donor.

As to this clone: Antigen specificity is unknown.

Trimming removed 6 bases from V and 5 bases from J; junction bases left unmatched: 6. The CDR3 consists of 13 residues. Germline CDR1 and CDR2: MNHEY and SVGAGI. Unexposed donor CD4+ T cells date from about 2011-2018, before the COVID-19 pandemic. Isolation of CD4+ T cells took place after 10 days in culture. Testing used SARS-CoV-2 S/N and four cold-coronavirus spikes on unexposed-donor CD4+ T cells, cells permitting. Cultures received half-medium IL-2 refreshes on days 3 and 7. Assay used: immunoSEQ multiplex PCR; TCRdb lists only in-frame clones, some missing. The data hold 16,000 or so clones, with roughly four fifths observed a single time.

V and J are TRBV6-5 and TRBJ2-7; 8 bases fit TRBD2. The source is a human donor in good health. The sample was CD4+ T cells from PBMCs, cultured in vitro. CDR3 in amino acids: CASRAGDVNEQYF. The DNA for the CDR3 is TGTGCCAGCAGAGCGGGAGATGTTAACGAGCAGTACTTC.